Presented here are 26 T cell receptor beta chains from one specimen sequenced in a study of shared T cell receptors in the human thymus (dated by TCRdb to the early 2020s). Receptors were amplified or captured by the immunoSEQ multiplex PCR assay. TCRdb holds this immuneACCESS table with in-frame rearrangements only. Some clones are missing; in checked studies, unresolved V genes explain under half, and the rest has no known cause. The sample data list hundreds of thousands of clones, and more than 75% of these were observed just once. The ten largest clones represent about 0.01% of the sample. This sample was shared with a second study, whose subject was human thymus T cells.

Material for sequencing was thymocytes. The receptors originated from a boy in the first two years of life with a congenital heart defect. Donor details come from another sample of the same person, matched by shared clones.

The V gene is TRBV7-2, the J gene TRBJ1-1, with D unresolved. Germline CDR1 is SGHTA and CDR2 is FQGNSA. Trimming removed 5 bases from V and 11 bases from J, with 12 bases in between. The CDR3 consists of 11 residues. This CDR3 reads CASSHGTGAFF. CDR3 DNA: TGTGCCAGCAGCCATGGCACCGGGGCTTTCTTT.

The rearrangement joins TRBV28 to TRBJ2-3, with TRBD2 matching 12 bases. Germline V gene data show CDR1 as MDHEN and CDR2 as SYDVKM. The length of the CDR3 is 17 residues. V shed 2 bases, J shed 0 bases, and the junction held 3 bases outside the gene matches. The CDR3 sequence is CASSLGTSGYSTDTQYF. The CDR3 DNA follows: TGTGCCAGCAGTTTAGGGACTAGCGGGTATAGCACAGATACGCAGTATTTT.

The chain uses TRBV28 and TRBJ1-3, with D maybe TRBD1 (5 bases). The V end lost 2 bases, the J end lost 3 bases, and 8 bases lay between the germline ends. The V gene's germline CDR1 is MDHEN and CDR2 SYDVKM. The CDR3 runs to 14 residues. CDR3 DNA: TGTGCCAGCAGTTTACCAGGGCGTGGAAACACCATATATTTT. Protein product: CASSLPGRGNTIYF.

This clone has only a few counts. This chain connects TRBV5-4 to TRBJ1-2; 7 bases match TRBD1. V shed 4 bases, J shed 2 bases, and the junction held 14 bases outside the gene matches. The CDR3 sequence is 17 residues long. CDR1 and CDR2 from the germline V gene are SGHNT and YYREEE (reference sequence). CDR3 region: CASSQMTGSPGNYGYTF. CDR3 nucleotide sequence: TGTGCCAGCAGCCAGATGACAGGGTCCCCCGGGAACTATGGCTACACCTTC. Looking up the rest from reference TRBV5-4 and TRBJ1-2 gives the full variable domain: ETGVTQSPTHLIKTRGQQVTLRCSSQSGHNTVSWYQQALGQGPQFIFQYYREEENGRGNFPPRFSGLQFPNYSSELNVNALELDDSALYLCASSQMTGSPGNYGYTFGSGTRLTVV.

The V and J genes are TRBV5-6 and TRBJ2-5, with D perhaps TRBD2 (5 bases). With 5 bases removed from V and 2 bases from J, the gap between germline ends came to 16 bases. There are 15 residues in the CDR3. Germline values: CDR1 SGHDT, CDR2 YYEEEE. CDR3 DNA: TGTGCCAGCAGTACCGGCGGGCAGATGCAAGAGACCCAGTACTTC. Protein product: CASSTGGQMQETQYF.

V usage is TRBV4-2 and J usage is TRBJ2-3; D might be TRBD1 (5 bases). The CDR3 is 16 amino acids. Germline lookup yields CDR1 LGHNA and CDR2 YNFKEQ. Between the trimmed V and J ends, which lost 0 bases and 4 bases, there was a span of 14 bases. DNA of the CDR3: TGTGCCAGCAGCCAAGATCGTCGGCAGGGCTCAGATACGCAGTATTTT. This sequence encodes CASSQDRRQGSDTQYF.

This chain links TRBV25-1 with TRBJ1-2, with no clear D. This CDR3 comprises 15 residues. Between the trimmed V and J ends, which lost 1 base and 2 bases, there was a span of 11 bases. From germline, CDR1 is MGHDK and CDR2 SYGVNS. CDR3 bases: TGTGCCAGCAGTGAATCCCCTCCGGGGAACTATGGCTACACCTTC. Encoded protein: CASSESPPGNYGYTF.

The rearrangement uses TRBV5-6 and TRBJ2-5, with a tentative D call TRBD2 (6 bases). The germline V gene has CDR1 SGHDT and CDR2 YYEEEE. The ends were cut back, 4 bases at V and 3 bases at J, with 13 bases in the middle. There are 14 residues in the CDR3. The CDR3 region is CASSGRPGEETQYF. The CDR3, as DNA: TGTGCCAGCAGCGGGAGGCCGGGGGAAGAGACCCAGTACTTC. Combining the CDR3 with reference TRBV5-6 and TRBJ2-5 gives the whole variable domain DAGVTQSPTHLIKTRGQQVTLRCSPKSGHDTVSWYQQALGQGPQFIFQYYEEEERQRGNFPDRFSGHQFPNYSSELNVNALLLGDSALYLCASSGRPGEETQYFGPGTRLLVL.

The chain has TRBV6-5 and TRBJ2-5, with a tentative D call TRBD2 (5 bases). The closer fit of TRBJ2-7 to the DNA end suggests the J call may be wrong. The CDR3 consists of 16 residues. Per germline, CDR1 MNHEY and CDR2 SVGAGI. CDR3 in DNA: TGTGCCAGCAGTTACTCGAACCCCGCGGGTGCCTACGAGCAGTACTTC. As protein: CASSYSNPAGAYEQYF.

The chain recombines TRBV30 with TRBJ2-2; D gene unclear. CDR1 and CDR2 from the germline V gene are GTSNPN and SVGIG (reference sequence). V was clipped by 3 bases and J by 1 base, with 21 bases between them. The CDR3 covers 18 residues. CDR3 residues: CAWRSAALTSRNTGELFF. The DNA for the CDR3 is TGTGCCTGGAGGTCCGCGGCCCTTACCTCGAGGAACACCGGGGAGCTGTTTTTT.

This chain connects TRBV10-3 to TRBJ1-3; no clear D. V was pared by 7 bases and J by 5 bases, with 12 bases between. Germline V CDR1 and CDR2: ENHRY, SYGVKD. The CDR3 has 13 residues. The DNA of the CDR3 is TGTGCCATCACTGGCCACCGTAGAAACACCATATATTTT. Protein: CAITGHRRNTIYF.

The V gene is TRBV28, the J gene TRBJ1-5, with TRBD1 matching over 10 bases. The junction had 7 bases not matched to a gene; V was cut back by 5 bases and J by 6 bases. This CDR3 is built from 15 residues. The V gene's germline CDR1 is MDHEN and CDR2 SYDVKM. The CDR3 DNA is TGTGCCAGCAGTGCGGGACAGGGGTCGACTCAGCCCCAGCATTTT. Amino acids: CASSAGQGSTQPQHF.

CDR3 residues: CASSPRLAGEGAGELFF. In DNA form, the CDR3 reads TGTGCCAGCAGCCCGCGACTAGCGGGAGAGGGGGCCGGGGAGCTGTTTTTT. V gene TRBV7-2 combines with J gene TRBJ2-2; 12 bases are shared with TRBD2. V lost 5 bases and J lost 6; bases outside the gene matches: 10. CDR1 SGHTA and CDR2 FQGNSA come from the germline V gene. CDR3 size: 17 residues.

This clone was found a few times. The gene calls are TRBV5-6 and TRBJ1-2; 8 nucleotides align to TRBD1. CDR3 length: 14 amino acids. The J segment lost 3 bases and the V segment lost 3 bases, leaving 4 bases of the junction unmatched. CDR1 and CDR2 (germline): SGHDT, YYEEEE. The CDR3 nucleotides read TGTGCCAGCAGCTGCCAACAGGGGGACTATGGCTACACCTTC. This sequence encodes CASSCQQGDYGYTF.

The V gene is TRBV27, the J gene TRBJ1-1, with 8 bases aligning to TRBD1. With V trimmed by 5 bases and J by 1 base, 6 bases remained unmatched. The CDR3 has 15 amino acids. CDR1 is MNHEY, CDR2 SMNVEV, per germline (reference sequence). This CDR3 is CASSPRGTGNTEAFF. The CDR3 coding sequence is TGTGCCAGCAGTCCCCGTGGGACAGGGAACACTGAAGCTTTCTTT.

In nucleotides, the CDR3 is TGTGCCAGCAGCCCACCGACTAGCGGAGACAATGAGCAGTTCTTC. Translating it yields CASSPPTSGDNEQFF. The J gene is TRBJ2-1, the V gene TRBV7-9; 9 bases align to TRBD2. The germline V gene has CDR1 SEHNR and CDR2 FQNEAQ (reference sequence). CDR3 length: 15 residues. V lost 5 bases and J lost 5; bases outside the gene matches: 7. The whole variable domain, remainder taken from reference TRBV7-9 and TRBJ2-1, is DTGVSQNPRHKITKRGQNVTFRCDPISEHNRLYWYRQTLGQGPEFLTYFQNEAQLEKSRLLSDRFSAERPKGSFSTLEIQRTEQGDSAMYLCASSPPTSGDNEQFFGPGTRLTVL.

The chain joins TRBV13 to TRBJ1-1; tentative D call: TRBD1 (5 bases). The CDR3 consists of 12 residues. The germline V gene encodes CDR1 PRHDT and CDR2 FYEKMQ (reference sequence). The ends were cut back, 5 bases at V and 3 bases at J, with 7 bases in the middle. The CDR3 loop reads CASSPGDTEAFF. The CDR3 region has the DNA TGTGCCAGCAGCCCGGGGGACACTGAAGCTTTCTTT.

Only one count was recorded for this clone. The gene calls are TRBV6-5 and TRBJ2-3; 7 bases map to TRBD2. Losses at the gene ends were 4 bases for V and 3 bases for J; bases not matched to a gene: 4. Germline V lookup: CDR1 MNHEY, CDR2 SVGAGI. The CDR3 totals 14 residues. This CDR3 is CASSLGRETDTQYF. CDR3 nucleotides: TGTGCCAGCAGTTTAGGGAGGGAGACAGATACGCAGTATTTT.

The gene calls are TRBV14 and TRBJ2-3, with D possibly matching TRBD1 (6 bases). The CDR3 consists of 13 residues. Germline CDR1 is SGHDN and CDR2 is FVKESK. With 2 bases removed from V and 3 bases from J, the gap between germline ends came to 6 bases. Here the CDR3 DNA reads TGTGCCAGCAGCCAACAGGGGACAGATACGCAGTATTTT. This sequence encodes CASSQQGTDTQYF.

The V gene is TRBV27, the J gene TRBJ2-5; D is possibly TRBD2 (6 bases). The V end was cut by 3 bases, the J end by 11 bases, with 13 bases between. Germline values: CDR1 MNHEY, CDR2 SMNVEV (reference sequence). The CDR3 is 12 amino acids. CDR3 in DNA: TGTGCCAGCAGTTTCTCTGGGGGGACGCAGTACTTC. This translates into CASSFSGGTQYF.

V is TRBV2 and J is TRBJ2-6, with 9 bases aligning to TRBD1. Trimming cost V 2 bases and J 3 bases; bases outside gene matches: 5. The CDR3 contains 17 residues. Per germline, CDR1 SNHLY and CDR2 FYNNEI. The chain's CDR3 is CASSEQQGANGANVLTF. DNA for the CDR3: TGTGCCAGCAGTGAACAACAGGGGGCAAATGGGGCCAACGTCCTGACTTTC. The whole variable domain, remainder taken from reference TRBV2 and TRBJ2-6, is EPEVTQTPSHQVTQMGQEVILRCVPISNHLYFYWYRQILGQKVEFLVSFYNNEISEKSEIFDDQFSVERPDGSNFTLKIRSTKLEDSAMYFCASSEQQGANGANVLTFGAGSRLTVL.

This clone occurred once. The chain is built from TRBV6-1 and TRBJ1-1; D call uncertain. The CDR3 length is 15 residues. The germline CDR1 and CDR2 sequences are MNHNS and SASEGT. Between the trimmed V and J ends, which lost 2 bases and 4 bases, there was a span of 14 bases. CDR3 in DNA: TGTGCCAGCAGTGAAATCAAAGTCCCGGGCACTGAAGCTTTCTTT. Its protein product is CASSEIKVPGTEAFF.

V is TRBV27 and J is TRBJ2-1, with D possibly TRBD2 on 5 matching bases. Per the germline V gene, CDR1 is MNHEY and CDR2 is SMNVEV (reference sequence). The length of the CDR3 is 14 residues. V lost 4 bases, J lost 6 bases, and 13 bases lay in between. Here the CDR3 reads CASSYSGPSNEQFF. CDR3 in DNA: TGTGCCAGCAGTTACAGCGGCCCAAGCAATGAGCAGTTCTTC.

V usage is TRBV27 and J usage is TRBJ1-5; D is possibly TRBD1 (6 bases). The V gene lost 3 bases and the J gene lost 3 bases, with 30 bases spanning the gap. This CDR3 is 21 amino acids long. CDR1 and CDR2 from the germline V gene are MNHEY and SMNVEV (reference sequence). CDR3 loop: CASSFAQGKEVQVQDNQPQHF. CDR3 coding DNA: TGTGCCAGCAGTTTCGCTCAGGGGAAGGAGGTACAGGTACAGGACAATCAGCCCCAGCATTTT.

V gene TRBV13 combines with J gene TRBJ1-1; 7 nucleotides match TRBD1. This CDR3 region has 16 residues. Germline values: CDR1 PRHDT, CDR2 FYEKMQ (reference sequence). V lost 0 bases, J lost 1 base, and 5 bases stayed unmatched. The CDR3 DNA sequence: TGTGCCAGCAGCTTAGGACCGGACAGGCGGAACACTGAAGCTTTCTTT. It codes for CASSLGPDRRNTEAFF. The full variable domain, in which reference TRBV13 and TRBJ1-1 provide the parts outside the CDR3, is AAGVIQSPRHLIKEKRETATLKCYPIPRHDTVYWYQQGPGQDPQFLISFYEKMQSDKGSIPDRFSAQQFSDYHSELNMSSLELGDSALYFCASSLGPDRRNTEAFFGQGTRLTVV.

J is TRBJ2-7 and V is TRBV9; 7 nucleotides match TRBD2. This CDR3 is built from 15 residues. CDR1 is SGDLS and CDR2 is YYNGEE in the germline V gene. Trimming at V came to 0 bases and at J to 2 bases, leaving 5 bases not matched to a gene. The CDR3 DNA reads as TGTGCCAGCAGCGTAGGTCCTAGCGGCACCTACGAGCAGTACTTC. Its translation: CASSVGPSGTYEQYF.